The rows below give T cell receptor beta chains drawn from one sample of a study of OX40 agonist ivuxolimab in advanced cancers. Libraries were prepared by immunoSEQ multiplex PCR; TCRdb keeps only in-frame clonotypes and omits some of them. Of approximately 66,000 clones listed, approximately 90% are singletons. The sample in question was CD4+ or CD8+ T cells sorted from blood, obtained in a trial of the OX40 agonist ivuxolimab. The source of these receptors is an adult with an advanced solid tumor such as melanoma, head and neck, liver or kidney cancer. Each CDR3 is given with its conserved first and last residue. D genes are given only for firm matches. The listing skips clone size in some rows; elsewhere it reads once, few, many or a size class.

clone size,CDR3 length,V gene,J gene,D gene,CDR3 DNA,CDR3 protein
few,15,TRBV27,TRBJ1-5,NA,TGTGCCAGCAGTTTATCGTGGAGGGGCCATCAGCCCCAGCATTTT,CASSLSWRGHQPQHF
NA,12,TRBV28,TRBJ1-5,NA,TGTGCCAGCAGTTCCGGGGATGAGCCCCAGCATTTT,CASSSGDEPQHF
few,12,TRBV5-4,TRBJ2-7,NA,TGTGCCAGCAGCTCAGAATCCTACGAGCAGTACTTC,CASSSESYEQYF
large,15,TRBV7-8,TRBJ1-2,NA,TGTGCCAGCAGCTTAGTACAGGGCCCCTCGGCTGGCTACACCTTC,CASSLVQGPSAGYTF
NA,16,TRBV7-6,TRBJ1-4,NA,TGTGCCAGCAGCTTGAGAGCGGGAGGGGTTAATGAAAAACTGTTTTTT,CASSLRAGGVNEKLFF
NA,16,TRBV4-3,TRBJ2-5,NA,TGCGCCAGCAGCCAGGGACACCAGGGTAGTGGGGAGACCCAGTACTTC,CASSQGHQGSGETQYF
NA,15,TRBV4-1,TRBJ2-7,TRBD1,TGCGCCAGCAGCCAAGCAGGACAGGGGGGATACGAGCAGTACTTC,CASSQAGQGGYEQYF
NA,14,TRBV7-8,TRBJ2-1,NA,TGTGCCAGCAGCTTTATAGAGGGATACAATGAGCAGTTCTTC,CASSFIEGYNEQFF
NA,12,TRBV6-5,TRBJ1-2,TRBD1,TGTGCCATCGGGACAGCTTCCTTTGGCTACACCTTC,CAIGTASFGYTF
NA,13,TRBV5-4,TRBJ2-3,NA,TGTGCCAGCAGCCCGACTAGCACAGATACGCAGTATTTT,CASSPTSTDTQYF